This T cell receptor (beta chain) is from a study of blood T cell repertoires in COVID-19. Overall study context: Whether acute or convalescent, the COVID-19 samples came from the United States, Italy and Spain. T cells, B-cell-depleted T cells, or PBMCs provided the cDNA or gDNA that served as material.

Study processing details: Nucleated cell counts were estimated from reference gene primer amplification. Profiling relied on immunoSEQ multiplex PCR, and the TCRdb table lists in-frame clones only, not all of them. Clone size and V and J calls were adopted from that table, with D and trimming inferred from the DNA. This table has approximately 300,000 clones, approximately 90% appearing once. The CDR3 runs 14 residues. Germline lookup yields CDR1 SNHLY and CDR2 FYNNEI. V lost 7 bases to trimming and J lost 7 bases; unmatched junction nucleotides: 8. This clonotype originated in a woman aged 30 to 39 with COVID-19, enrolled during active disease. The chain employs TRBV2 and TRBJ1-4; 8 bases match TRBD1. The sequencing sample was made of peripheral blood. The CDR3 region is CASTRTGRGEKLFF. In nucleotides, the CDR3 is TGTGCCAGCACCAGGACAGGGAGGGGTGAAAAACTGTTTTTT.